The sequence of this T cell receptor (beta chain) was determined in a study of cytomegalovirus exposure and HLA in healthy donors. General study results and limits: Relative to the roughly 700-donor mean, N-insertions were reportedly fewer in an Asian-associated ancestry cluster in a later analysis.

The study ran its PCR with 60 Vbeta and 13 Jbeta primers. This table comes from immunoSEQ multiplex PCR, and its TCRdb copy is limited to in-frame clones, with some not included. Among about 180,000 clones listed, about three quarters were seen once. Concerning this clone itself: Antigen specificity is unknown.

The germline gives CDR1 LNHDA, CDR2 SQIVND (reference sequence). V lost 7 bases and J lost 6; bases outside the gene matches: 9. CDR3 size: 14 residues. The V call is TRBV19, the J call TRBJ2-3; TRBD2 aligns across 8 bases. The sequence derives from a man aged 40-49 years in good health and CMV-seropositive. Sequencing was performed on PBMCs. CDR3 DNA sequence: TGTGCCAGTAATGAAGCGGGAGTACGGGATACGCAGTATTTT. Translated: CASNEAGVRDTQYF. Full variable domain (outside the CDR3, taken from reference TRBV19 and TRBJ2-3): DGGITQSPKYLFRKEGQNVTLSCEQNLNHDAMYWYRQDPGQGLRLIYYSQIVNDFQKGDIAEGYSVSREKKESFPLTVTSAQKNPTAFYLCASNEAGVRDTQYFGPGTRLTVL.